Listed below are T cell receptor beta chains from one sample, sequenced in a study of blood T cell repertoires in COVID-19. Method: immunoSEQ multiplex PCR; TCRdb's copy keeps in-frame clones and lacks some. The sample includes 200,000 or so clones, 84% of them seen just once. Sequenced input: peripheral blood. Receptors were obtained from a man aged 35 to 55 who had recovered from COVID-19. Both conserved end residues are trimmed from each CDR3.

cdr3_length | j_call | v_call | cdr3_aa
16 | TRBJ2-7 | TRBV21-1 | ASSKNTPSTGGADEQY
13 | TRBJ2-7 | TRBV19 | ASSTSGGAAYEQY
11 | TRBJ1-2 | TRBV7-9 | ASSLSIDYGYT
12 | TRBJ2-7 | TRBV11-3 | ASSPRGGHFEQY
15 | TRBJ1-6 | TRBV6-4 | ASSENIPSSYNSPLH
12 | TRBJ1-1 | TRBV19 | ASSITTRDTEAF
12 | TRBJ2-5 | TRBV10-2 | ASSDTGMLETQY
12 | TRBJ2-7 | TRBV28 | ASSSGQGAYEQY
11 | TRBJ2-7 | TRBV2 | ASSIYDGVEQY
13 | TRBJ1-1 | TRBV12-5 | ASGLMGARDTEAF
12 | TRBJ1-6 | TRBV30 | AWILRGVTSPLH
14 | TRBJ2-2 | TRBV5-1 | ASSLSGGQNTGELF
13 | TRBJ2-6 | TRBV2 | ASSSNSPGANVLT
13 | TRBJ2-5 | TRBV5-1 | ASSLDGTGEETQY
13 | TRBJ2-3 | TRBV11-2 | ASKEFAGGGDTQY
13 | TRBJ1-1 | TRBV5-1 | ASSLFRVENTEAF
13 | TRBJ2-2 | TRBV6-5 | ASSSRSRNTGELF
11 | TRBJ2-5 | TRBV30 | AWSVQGAETQY